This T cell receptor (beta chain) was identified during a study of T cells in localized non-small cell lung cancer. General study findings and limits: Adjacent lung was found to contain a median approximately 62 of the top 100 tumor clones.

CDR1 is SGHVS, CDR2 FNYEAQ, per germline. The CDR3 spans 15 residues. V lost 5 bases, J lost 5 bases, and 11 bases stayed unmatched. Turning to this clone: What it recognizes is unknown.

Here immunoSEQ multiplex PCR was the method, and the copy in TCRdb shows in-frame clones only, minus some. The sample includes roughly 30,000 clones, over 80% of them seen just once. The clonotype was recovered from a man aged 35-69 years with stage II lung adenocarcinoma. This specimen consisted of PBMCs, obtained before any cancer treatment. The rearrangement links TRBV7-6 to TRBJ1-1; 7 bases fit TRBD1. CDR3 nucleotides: TGTGCCAGCAGCCGGTTGGTGCAGGGGGGTACTGAAGCTTTCTTT. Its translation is CASSRLVQGGTEAFF.